A selection of T cell receptor beta chains follows, all from one sample in a study of T cells in Graves' hyperthyroidism and ophthalmopathy. TCRdb used MiXCR to reprocess the multiplex PCR reads, holding one entry per CDR3 protein. Among nearly 600,000 distinct CDR3 sequences listed, about 14% were seen once. The sequencing input was blood. The receptors originated from a woman aged 18-29 years with Graves' ophthalmopathy. The conserved cysteine and the conserved F or W are not part of the CDR3 here. Fields, in order: J gene, V gene, CDR3 protein.

TRBJ2-7,TRBV6-2/TRBV6-3,ASNFQGLGYEQY
TRBJ1-6,TRBV20-1,SARARGSYNSPLH
TRBJ2-5,TRBV30,AWTTGPGRGETQY
TRBJ1-1,TRBV20-1,SASRGGRDTEAF
TRBJ1-2,TRBV19,ASRTTGTYGYT
TRBJ2-3,TRBV5-6,ASSFRQGSTDTQY
TRBJ2-7,TRBV30,AWSIRQGDEQY
TRBJ2-7,TRBV20-1,SARVGQDQGEQY
TRBJ1-1,TRBV4-1,ASSQAAGAGTEAF
TRBJ1-1,TRBV27,ASSHGFWTEAF
TRBJ1-2,TRBV30,AWSVLSGVGYGYT
TRBJ2-7,TRBV27,ASCIRDGPSYEQY
TRBJ2-2,TRBV11-1,ASSLRAGASTGELF
TRBJ2-1,TRBV30,AWMGWSNNEQF
TRBJ2-5,TRBV30,AWSAGQLYQETQY
TRBJ2-2,TRBV14,ASSQDEGGPNTGELF
TRBJ2-7,TRBV7-2,ASSFMGTGSYEQY